The 5 T cell receptor beta chains in this list originate from one sample, sequenced in a study of cytomegalovirus exposure and HLA in healthy donors. PCR primers comprised 60 Vbeta and 13 Jbeta primers. Sequencing was performed with immunoSEQ multiplex PCR; in TCRdb, only in-frame clones are kept and a portion is missing. The clone table shows around 76,000 clones, with the ten largest holding approximately 1.5%. Sample: PBMCs. Receptors were obtained from a woman aged 55-70 years in good health and CMV-seronegative.

The chain couples TRBV10-3 to TRBJ2-5; 8 bases map to TRBD2. This CDR3 is 14 amino acids long. Germline V gene data show CDR1 as ENHRY and CDR2 as SYGVKD. V was clipped by 7 bases and J by 1 base; unmatched bases: 5. DNA of the CDR3: TGTGCCATCAAAGGCGCGGGAGGCCAAGAGACCCAGTACTTC. As protein: CAIKGAGGQETQYF.

The chain combines TRBV30 with TRBJ2-1; 13 bases map to TRBD2. V was pared by 0 bases and J by 9 bases, with 14 bases of the junction left unmatched. Germline lookup yields CDR1 GTSNPN and CDR2 SVGIG (reference sequence). This CDR3 spans 18 amino acids. The CDR3 protein is CAWSVYPRTSGSSGEQFF. The CDR3 nucleotides are TGTGCCTGGAGTGTATATCCTAGGACTAGCGGGAGCTCCGGTGAGCAGTTCTTC.

The V and J genes are TRBV2 and TRBJ2-2, with 9 bases aligning to TRBD2. This CDR3 region has 15 residues. Germline-derived CDR1 and CDR2 are SNHLY and FYNNEI. Trimming removed 6 bases from V and 1 base from J; junction bases left unmatched: 3. CDR3 residues: CASRASGVNTGELFF. DNA of the CDR3: TGTGCCAGCAGGGCTAGCGGGGTGAACACCGGGGAGCTGTTTTTT.

V gene TRBV4-1 combines with J gene TRBJ2-7; 7 bases match TRBD1. Germline lookup yields CDR1 MGHRA and CDR2 YSYEKL. The CDR3 loop spans 16 amino acids. The trim removed 1 base at V and 0 bases at J, leaving 6 bases unmatched. The CDR3 nucleotides are TGCGCCAGCAGCCAAGCAGGGGGTCGGGGCTCCTACGAGCAGTACTTC. This sequence encodes CASSQAGGRGSYEQYF.

The chain uses TRBV14 and TRBJ2-7; tentative D call: TRBD2 (7 bases). Germline values: CDR1 SGHDN, CDR2 FVKESK. Trimming left V 4 bases short and J 6 bases short, with 10 bases between. This CDR3 has 12 residues. Here the CDR3 reads CASSRGGPEQYF. CDR3 DNA: TGTGCCAGCAGCCGGGGGGGCCCCGAGCAGTACTTC.